Shown below are 26 T cell receptor beta chains from a single sample sequenced in a study of shared clonotypes between healthy human individuals. The protocol was immunoSEQ multiplex PCR, while the TCRdb copy is restricted to in-frame clones and leaves out a portion. The sample lists some 1 million clones; under 80% were seen once. Source material: memory CD4+ T cells sorted from blood. Subset noted: CD45RA-negative fraction. The receptors here all came from a man aged 18-30 years in good health.

This clone was counted only a few times. This chain uses TRBV30 with TRBJ1-5, with a possible D match to TRBD1 (5 bases). Trimming removed 0 bases from V and 3 bases from J, with 9 bases in between. The CDR3 covers 14 residues. Germline lookup yields CDR1 GTSNPN and CDR2 SVGIG (reference sequence). The CDR3 DNA reads as TGTGCCTGGAGTGTACTCAGGGACAATCAGCCCCAGCATTTT. This sequence encodes CAWSVLRDNQPQHF.

The chain couples TRBV10-3 to TRBJ2-7; D not resolved. This CDR3 is 15 amino acids long. V was clipped by 4 bases and J by 0 bases, with 13 bases between them. Germline CDR1 ENHRY, CDR2 SYGVKD. The CDR3 DNA is TGTGCCATCAGTGTTGGAATCCTAAGCTCCTACGAGCAGTACTTC. Amino acids: CAISVGILSSYEQYF.

The chain couples TRBV18 to TRBJ2-2, with D possibly TRBD1 on 7 matching bases. Germline CDR1 and CDR2: KGHSH and LQKENI. The CDR3 runs to 17 residues. V gave up 3 bases and J gave up 2 bases, with 16 bases separating them. The CDR3 DNA follows: TGTGCCAGCTCACCGCTCGGAGGGGGCGACAACACCGGGGAGCTGTTTTTT. It codes for CASSPLGGGDNTGELFF.

The chain uses TRBV7-8 and TRBJ2-7, with a weak D call TRBD1 (6 bases). There are 14 residues in the CDR3. V was cut by 1 base and J by 5 bases, with 12 bases left in between. Germline V gene data show CDR1 as SGHVS and CDR2 as FQNEAQ. CDR3 bases: TGTGCCAGCAGCTTAGAAGCCAGGGGACACGAGCAGTACTTC. It encodes CASSLEARGHEQYF.

This sequence joins TRBV5-1 and TRBJ1-2, with D hard to call. The CDR3 totals 12 residues. Per germline, CDR1 SGHRS and CDR2 YFSETQ. V gave up 2 bases and J gave up 8 bases, with 10 bases separating them. As DNA, the CDR3 is TGCGCCAGCAGCTTTGGGTTAGGCGGCTACACCTTC. It specifies CASSFGLGGYTF.

The CDR3 DNA sequence: TGTGCCAGCAGGCGACTAGCCACAGATACGCAGTATTTT. This encodes CASRRLATDTQYF. V is TRBV5-6 and J is TRBJ2-3; TRBD2 matches at 7 bases. In germline, CDR1 is SGHDT, CDR2 YYEEEE. V shed 5 bases, J shed 2 bases, and the junction held 2 bases outside the gene matches. The CDR3 sequence is 13 residues long.

This chain links TRBV11-3 with TRBJ2-1; D perhaps matches TRBD1 (6 bases). Between the trimmed V and J ends, which lost 5 bases and 7 bases, there was a span of 18 bases. Germline V gene data show CDR1 as SGHNT and CDR2 as YENEEA. This CDR3 has 15 residues. The CDR3 is CASSMNPGTPNEQFF. The CDR3 DNA sequence: TGTGCCAGCAGCATGAATCCCGGGACACCTAATGAGCAGTTCTTC.

This chain links TRBV5-1 with TRBJ1-2, with 7 bases matching TRBD1. CDR1 is SGHRS, CDR2 YFSETQ, per germline. V dropped 2 bases and J dropped 4; count of bases not matched to a gene: 5. This CDR3 contains 14 residues. The CDR3: CASSFQGDSYGYTF. The DNA of the CDR3 is TGCGCCAGCAGCTTCCAGGGGGACAGCTATGGCTACACCTTC.

The chain recombines TRBV2 with TRBJ2-5; 7 nucleotides match TRBD1. Germline trimming cut 7 bases from V and 3 bases from J; bases unmatched to any gene: 8. Germline CDR1 and CDR2: SNHLY and FYNNEI. This CDR3 contains 14 residues. CDR3 protein: CASTPLGGKETQYF. CDR3 sequence (DNA): TGTGCCAGCACCCCGCTAGGGGGCAAAGAGACCCAGTACTTC. Using reference TRBV2 and TRBJ2-5 for the parts outside the CDR3, the full variable domain is EPEVTQTPSHQVTQMGQEVILRCVPISNHLYFYWYRQILGQKVEFLVSFYNNEISEKSEIFDDQFSVERPDGSNFTLKIRSTKLEDSAMYFCASTPLGGKETQYFGPGTRLLVL.

The chain joins TRBV5-4 to TRBJ2-5; 7 positions match TRBD1. There are 18 residues in the CDR3. V shed 5 bases, J shed 4 bases, and the junction held 20 bases outside the gene matches. Looked up from germline, CDR1 is SGHNT and CDR2 is YYREEE (reference sequence). This chain's CDR3 is CASRLRGGRQGGRETQYF. In DNA, the CDR3 is TGTGCCAGCAGGCTCCGAGGGGGCCGACAAGGAGGACGAGAGACCCAGTACTTC.

This clone was recorded once. The rearrangement uses TRBV7-9 and TRBJ2-2, with D uncertain. Germline-derived CDR1 and CDR2 are SEHNR and FQNEAQ (reference sequence). V was cut by 1 base and J by 6 bases, with 12 bases left in between. The length of the CDR3 is 15 residues. In DNA, the CDR3 is TGTGCCAGCAGCTTAGGGCTAGGAAAGCCCGGGGAGCTGTTTTTT. Translating it yields CASSLGLGKPGELFF. The full variable domain, completed using reference TRBV7-9 and TRBJ2-2, is DTGVSQNPRHKITKRGQNVTFRCDPISEHNRLYWYRQTLGQGPEFLTYFQNEAQLEKSRLLSDRFSAERPKGSFSTLEIQRTEQGDSAMYLCASSLGLGKPGELFFGEGSRLTVL.

The chain is built from TRBV19 and TRBJ1-2; D unclear. This CDR3 region has 14 residues. V was clipped by 9 bases and J by 4 bases, with 18 bases between them. Germline loops: CDR1 LNHDA, CDR2 SQIVND (reference sequence). The CDR3 protein is CASRRDKGSYGYTF. CDR3 DNA sequence: TGTGCCAGCAGACGGGATAAGGGAAGCTATGGCTACACCTTC.

This chain connects TRBV4-1 to TRBJ1-2; the match to TRBD1 covers 9 bases. Looked up from germline, CDR1 is MGHRA and CDR2 is YSYEKL. The length of the CDR3 is 14 residues. Losses at the gene ends were 4 bases for V and 4 bases for J; bases not matched to a gene: 4. The CDR3 sequence: CASSRTGQGYGYTF. The CDR3 nucleotides are TGCGCCAGCAGCCGAACGGGACAGGGCTATGGCTACACCTTC.

The J gene is TRBJ2-5, the V gene TRBV7-2, with D perhaps matching TRBD1 (6 bases). V lost 8 bases to trimming and J lost 4 bases, with 11 bases between them. CDR1 is SGHTA, CDR2 FQGNSA, per germline. This CDR3 is 12 amino acids long. The CDR3 DNA reads as TGTGCCAGCGCAGGGGCAGCAGAGACCCAGTACTTC. Translated, it gives CASAGAAETQYF.

This clone was found once. V is TRBV6-5 and J is TRBJ2-5; maybe TRBD1 (5 bases). Trimming took 2 bases from V and 3 from J, leaving 10 bases between them. The V gene's germline CDR1 is MNHEY and CDR2 SVGAGI. This CDR3 is 14 amino acids long. CDR3 protein: CASSYRAGKETQYF. In DNA form, the CDR3 reads TGTGCCAGCAGTTACAGAGCAGGGAAAGAGACCCAGTACTTC.

This chain links TRBV6-1 with TRBJ1-3, with 7 bases aligning to TRBD1. Germline V CDR1 and CDR2: MNHNS, SASEGT. The V and J ends lost 6 bases and 8 bases, in that order; junction bases with no gene match: 4. CDR3 length: 12 amino acids. The CDR3 loop is CASRGQVHTIYF. CDR3 bases: TGTGCCAGCAGAGGACAGGTTCACACCATATATTTT.

The rearrangement links TRBV11-3 to TRBJ2-2; D possibly uses TRBD1 or TRBD2 (6 bases each). This CDR3 comprises 15 residues. CDR1 and CDR2 from the germline V gene are SGHNT and YENEEA. V lost 3 bases and J 5 bases, leaving 13 bases between the germline ends. CDR3 sequence reads: CASSFDGGRTGELFF. In DNA form, the CDR3 reads TGTGCCAGCAGCTTTGACGGGGGCCGGACCGGGGAGCTGTTTTTT.

J is TRBJ2-5 and V is TRBV5-4; weak D call: TRBD2 (6 bases). The length of the CDR3 is 15 residues. Germline V CDR1 and CDR2: SGHNT, YYREEE (reference sequence). Trimming left V 3 bases short and J 5 bases short, with 17 bases between. The CDR3 spells CASSSGAGWGETQYF. CDR3 DNA: TGTGCCAGCAGCTCGGGAGCAGGTTGGGGGGAGACCCAGTACTTC. Drawing the rest from reference TRBV5-4 and TRBJ2-5, the complete variable domain is ETGVTQSPTHLIKTRGQQVTLRCSSQSGHNTVSWYQQALGQGPQFIFQYYREEENGRGNFPPRFSGLQFPNYSSELNVNALELDDSALYLCASSSGAGWGETQYFGPGTRLLVL.

CDR3 coding DNA: TGTGCCAGCACCCCAAGGGGACACTACACAGATACGCAGTATTTT. Translation gives CASTPRGHYTDTQYF. The chain couples TRBV6-1 to TRBJ2-3; D might be TRBD1 (6 bases). The CDR3 totals 15 residues. With 7 bases removed from V and 2 bases from J, the gap between germline ends came to 16 bases. The germline gives CDR1 MNHNS, CDR2 SASEGT.

The rearrangement uses TRBV6-5 and TRBJ2-5; 7 bases match TRBD1. With 8 bases clipped from V and 1 base from J, the junction kept 10 bases outside the gene matches. This CDR3 is built from 15 residues. Germline values: CDR1 MNHEY, CDR2 SVGAGI. CDR3 residues: CASLPTGRTQETQYF. Written as DNA, the CDR3 is TGTGCCAGCCTCCCGACAGGGAGAACCCAAGAGACCCAGTACTTC.

This chain connects TRBV19 to TRBJ2-2; D is unresolved. The CDR3 is made up of 14 amino acids. CDR1 is LNHDA and CDR2 is SQIVND in the germline V gene (reference sequence). V dropped 4 bases and J dropped 1 base, with 7 bases sitting between them. The CDR3 sequence: CASSSRQNTGELFF. Here the CDR3 DNA reads TGTGCCAGTAGTAGTCGGCAGAACACCGGGGAGCTGTTTTTT. Variable domain in full (rest from reference TRBV19 and TRBJ2-2): DGGITQSPKYLFRKEGQNVTLSCEQNLNHDAMYWYRQDPGQGLRLIYYSQIVNDFQKGDIAEGYSVSREKKESFPLTVTSAQKNPTAFYLCASSSRQNTGELFFGEGSRLTVL.

The V call is TRBV7-6, the J call TRBJ2-3, with 15 nucleotides matching TRBD2. The length of the CDR3 is 19 residues. V shed 0 bases, J shed 1 base, and the junction held 5 bases outside the gene matches. The germline V gene encodes CDR1 SGHVS and CDR2 FNYEAQ. For the CDR3, the DNA is TGTGCCAGCAGCTTAGCGGGACTAGCGGGGGGCCGCGGCACAGATACGCAGTATTTT. Amino acids: CASSLAGLAGGRGTDTQYF.

This clone has a handful of counts. V usage is TRBV5-1 and J usage is TRBJ2-2; 9 bases are shared with TRBD1. The germline CDR1 and CDR2 sequences are SGHRS and YFSETQ. With V trimmed by 2 bases and J by 6 bases, 2 bases remained unmatched. This CDR3 spans 14 amino acids. CDR3 loop: CASSLQGAPGELFF. CDR3 bases: TGCGCCAGCAGCTTACAGGGGGCACCCGGGGAGCTGTTTTTT.

J is TRBJ2-6 and V is TRBV2; the D is unclear. Germline CDR1 is SNHLY and CDR2 is FYNNEI. V shed 2 bases and J shed 3 bases, with 11 bases lying between them. This CDR3 contains 16 residues. CDR3 coding DNA: TGTGCCAGCAGTGAAATGTTAGCCGGTGGGGCCAACGTCCTGACTTTC. Residues: CASSEMLAGGANVLTF.

The CDR3 spells CASSLDRSSYEQYF. In nucleotides, the CDR3 is TGTGCCAGCAGCTTGGACCGGAGCTCCTACGAGCAGTACTTC. The genes are TRBV5-5 and TRBJ2-7; no clear D gene. The CDR3 sequence is 14 residues long. Germline V gene data show CDR1 as SGHKS and CDR2 as YYEKEE (reference sequence). V lost 0 bases to trimming and J lost 0 bases, with 7 bases between them.

The chain has TRBV4-2 and TRBJ2-3; D is unresolved. Germline values: CDR1 LGHNA, CDR2 YNFKEQ. Trimming pared 0 bases from V and 7 bases from J, leaving 20 bases between. This CDR3 is built from 17 residues. Here the CDR3 reads CASSQETTGHLGHTQYF. The DNA for the CDR3 is TGTGCCAGCAGCCAAGAGACGACGGGCCACCTCGGGCATACGCAGTATTTT.